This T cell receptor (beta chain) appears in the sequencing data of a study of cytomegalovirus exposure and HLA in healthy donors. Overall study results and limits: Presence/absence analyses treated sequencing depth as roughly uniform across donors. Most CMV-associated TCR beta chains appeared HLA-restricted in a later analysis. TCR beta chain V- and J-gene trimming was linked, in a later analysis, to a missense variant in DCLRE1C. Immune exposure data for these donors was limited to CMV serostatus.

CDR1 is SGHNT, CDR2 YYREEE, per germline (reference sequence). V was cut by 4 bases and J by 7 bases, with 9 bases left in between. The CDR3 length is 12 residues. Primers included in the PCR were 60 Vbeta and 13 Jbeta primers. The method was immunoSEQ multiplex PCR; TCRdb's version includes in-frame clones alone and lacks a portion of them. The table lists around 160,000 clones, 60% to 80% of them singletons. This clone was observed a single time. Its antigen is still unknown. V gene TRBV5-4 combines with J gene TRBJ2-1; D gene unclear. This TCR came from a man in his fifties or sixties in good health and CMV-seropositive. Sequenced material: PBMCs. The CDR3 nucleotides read TGTGCCAGCAGCCCTAGTATGAATGAGCAGTTCTTC. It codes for CASSPSMNEQFF.